Described below is a single T cell receptor beta chain sequence and its context. The repertoire was sequenced with immunoSEQ multiplex PCR; TCRdb's copy has only in-frame clones and lacks some. This sample yields fewer than 100,000 clones, of which about 95% are seen a single time; about 0.35% belongs to the top ten. The data belong to a study of technical replicates of blood from several donors. The CDR3 extends over 17 amino acids. Germline values: CDR1 SEHNR, CDR2 FQNEAQ (reference sequence). The V gene end was trimmed by 7 bases and the J gene end by 2 bases; junction bases not matched to a gene: 7.

The sequence derives from a human donor in good health. The chain uses TRBV7-9 and TRBJ2-6; 11 nucleotides align to TRBD1. The sample was T cells isolated from PBMCs. The CDR3 here is CASNLDRGLPGANVLTF. Here the CDR3 DNA reads TGTGCCAGCAACTTGGACAGGGGGCTTCCTGGGGCCAACGTCCTGACTTTC. Using reference TRBV7-9 and TRBJ2-6 for the parts outside the CDR3, the full variable domain is DTGVSQNPRHKITKRGQNVTFRCDPISEHNRLYWYRQTLGQGPEFLTYFQNEAQLEKSRLLSDRFSAERPKGSFSTLEIQRTEQGDSAMYLCASNLDRGLPGANVLTFGAGSRLTVL.